This is a list of T cell receptor beta chains from one sample in a study of cytotoxic CD8 clonotypes in ibrutinib-treated CLL. Profiling relied on immunoSEQ multiplex PCR, and the TCRdb table lists in-frame clones only, not all of them. The table records more than 85,000 clones, 60% to 80% of them present only once. The specimen comprised PBMCs, sampled after 24 months of ibrutinib treatment. These receptors originate from a human donor with chronic lymphocytic leukemia. The CDR3 runs from the conserved cysteine through the conserved F or W. Each record gives: V gene, J gene, CDR3 protein.

v_call: TRBV19; j_call: TRBJ1-6; cdr3_aa: CASSNLQGSNHPLHF
v_call: TRBV29-1; j_call: TRBJ2-7; cdr3_aa: CSVASGRSHEQYF
v_call: TRBV9; j_call: TRBJ1-1; cdr3_aa: CASSVGLGPDTEAFF
v_call: TRBV6-5; j_call: TRBJ1-1; cdr3_aa: CASSYSMRNQAFF
v_call: TRBV6-1; j_call: TRBJ2-5; cdr3_aa: CASRVGGGAEKTQYF
v_call: TRBV2; j_call: TRBJ2-5; cdr3_aa: CASSGIERPQYF
v_call: TRBV30; j_call: TRBJ2-7; cdr3_aa: CAWSLVGGATEQYF
v_call: TRBV19; j_call: TRBJ2-1; cdr3_aa: CASSSSGRYNEQFF
v_call: TRBV6-1; j_call: TRBJ2-7; cdr3_aa: CASRAGGFYEQYF
v_call: TRBV5-1; j_call: TRBJ2-1; cdr3_aa: CASSLGLATYNEQFF
v_call: TRBV4-1; j_call: TRBJ2-1; cdr3_aa: CASSQDINRGKNEQFF
v_call: TRBV7-7; j_call: TRBJ2-2; cdr3_aa: CASSLNQSPGELFF
v_call: TRBV27; j_call: TRBJ2-2; cdr3_aa: CASSLRLAGGPGNTGELFF
v_call: TRBV7-8; j_call: TRBJ2-7; cdr3_aa: CASSLNLQGYEQYF
v_call: TRBV28; j_call: TRBJ1-1; cdr3_aa: CASSSYRGRVQDVEAFF
v_call: TRBV7-2; j_call: TRBJ2-7; cdr3_aa: CASSPRTVSYEQYF
v_call: TRBV7-7; j_call: TRBJ2-2; cdr3_aa: CASRTEFTGELFF
v_call: TRBV7-9; j_call: TRBJ1-1; cdr3_aa: CASSLAIMNTEAFF
v_call: TRBV5-6; j_call: TRBJ2-7; cdr3_aa: CASSVRDRIHEQYF
v_call: TRBV28; j_call: TRBJ1-4; cdr3_aa: CASRQVNEKLFF
v_call: TRBV28; j_call: TRBJ1-5; cdr3_aa: CASSSGQGDQPQHF
v_call: TRBV5-1; j_call: TRBJ2-3; cdr3_aa: CASSLPQGAPDTQYF
v_call: TRBV19; j_call: TRBJ2-7; cdr3_aa: CATTTSGIFYEQYF
v_call: TRBV6-6; j_call: TRBJ2-1; cdr3_aa: CASSSGRDGHNEQFF
v_call: TRBV11-1; j_call: TRBJ2-2; cdr3_aa: CASSSRVNTGELFF
v_call: TRBV10-1; j_call: TRBJ2-7; cdr3_aa: CASSALRPGKGYEQYF
v_call: TRBV12-5; j_call: TRBJ2-2; cdr3_aa: CASGLSPGVGTGELFF